This T cell receptor beta chain came from a study of blood T cell repertoires in COVID-19. Study-wide context: Samples representing acute and convalescent COVID-19 were sourced from the United States, Italy and Spain.

This CDR3 region has 14 residues. CDR1 is ENHRY, CDR2 SYGVKD, per germline. J lost 4 bases, V lost 6 bases, and 7 bases had no gene match. In the original processing: Nucleated cell number was recorded as an estimate derived from reference gene primer amplification. Some clones are missing from TCRdb's copy, which holds only in-frame ones; the method was immunoSEQ multiplex PCR. The V and J calls and clone size were taken over from that table, and D and trimming were inferred from the DNA. The sample has 200,000 to 300,000 clones; 75% to 90% are singletons. The gene calls are TRBV10-3 and TRBJ1-1, with 8 positions matching TRBD1. The sample was peripheral blood. This clonotype was sampled from a middle-aged woman with acute or convalescent COVID-19. CDR3 loop: CAISDRGMSTEAFF. The CDR3 DNA follows: TGTGCCATCAGCGACAGGGGTATGAGCACTGAAGCTTTCTTT.